The entry that follows covers one T cell receptor beta chain sequence. Profiled with immunoSEQ multiplex PCR; TCRdb holds only in-frame clones, not every one. The sample yields tens of thousands of clones, approximately 79% seen once. The data originate from a study of blood T cell repertoires in COVID-19. This receptor was taken from a man in his 70s with COVID-19, enrolled during active disease. Sequences were obtained from peripheral blood.

As DNA, the CDR3 is TGTGCCAGCAGTGAAGATCACCGGACCGGGACACTATATTTT. It translates to CASSEDHRTGTLYF. This chain uses TRBV6-1 with TRBJ1-3; a weak D match, TRBD1 (6 bases). Trimming shortened V by 1 base and J by 14 bases, and 18 bases separated the two germline ends. The CDR3 spans 14 residues. CDR1 is MNHNS and CDR2 is SASEGT in the germline V gene.